This record covers a single T cell receptor beta chain. Its antigen remains unknown. This entry comes from a study of T-cell memory formation after mild COVID-19. Study background: Largely, TCR clusters stayed within a single donor. Overall study findings and caveats: Certain responding clones were present in pre-infection memory, suggesting participation of cross-reactive memory. Contracting CD4+ clones were located mainly in CM and EM, and CD8+ clones in EMRA.

cDNA libraries for TCR alpha and TCR beta, carrying sample barcodes and UMIs, came from 5'RACE with constant-segment primers. TCRdb reprocessed the 5' RACE reads with MiXCR, giving one entry per CDR3 protein. The data show 500,000 to 650,000 distinct CDR3 sequences, about 20% seen once. V shed 6 bases, J shed 9 bases, and the junction held 8 bases outside the gene matches. The CDR3 totals 16 residues. Sequencing was performed on PBMCs or a T cell subset sorted from them (not recorded which). V gene TRBV12-3 or TRBV12-4 combines with J gene TRBJ2-1; TRBD2 agrees at 16 bases. This receptor was taken from an adult woman who had mild COVID-19 (a few samples of this study predate the infection). Cell type and time point are not known. The CDR3 DNA follows: TGTGCCAGCAGGGGACTAGCGGGAGGGCCTACGAGTGAGCAGTTCTTC. It is translated as CASRGLAGGPTSEQFF.